This T cell receptor (beta chain) was captured by sequencing in a study of blood T cells in healthy people across ages. Whole-study results and caveats: Considered underestimates were the diversity estimates obtained from one million T cells.

This CDR3 has 15 residues. Trimming removed 1 base from V and 5 bases from J; junction bases left unmatched: 5. Sample-barcoded 5' priming and a J-beta primer mix drove a second PCR of roughly 7 to 11 cycles. TCRdb reanalysed the 5' RACE reads using MiXCR and keeps one entry per CDR3 protein. The table has about 780,000 distinct CDR3 sequences, around 50% seen once. At least 5 micrograms of total RNA were extracted per sample. This clonotype was found many times. Its antigen is unidentified. This receptor was obtained from an elderly man in good health. The V call is TRBV12-3 or TRBV12-4, the J call TRBJ2-5, with 9 bases lining up with TRBD1. The sequenced material came from blood. This chain's CDR3 is CASSLGGQGRETQYF. DNA for the CDR3: TGTGCCAGCAGTTTAGGGGGACAGGGTCGCGAGACCCAGTACTTC.